This T cell receptor (beta chain) emerged from a study of shared clonotypes between healthy human individuals. Remarks on this clone: No antigen is known for it.

CDR3 length: 17 amino acids. V shed 2 bases, J shed 10 bases, and the junction held 14 bases outside the gene matches. Looked up from germline, CDR1 is MNHEY and CDR2 is SMNVEV (reference sequence). Findings and caveats of the study: Clonotype sharing among the donors was expected to vary with sequencing depth.

Clones were sequenced by immunoSEQ multiplex PCR, and TCRdb holds only the in-frame ones, with some missing. Of some 2,500,000 clones listed, roughly 90% are singletons. The V and J genes are TRBV27 and TRBJ2-1, with 10 bases aligning to TRBD2. Sample: naive CD4+ T cells from PBMCs. As to subset: CD45RA+ positively selected. This TCR was recovered from a man younger than 30 in good health. Some clones in this sample may be carry-over from other donors' samples. As DNA, the CDR3 is TGTGCCAGCAGTTTACAGGCGGGACTAGCGTATAGGGGAGAGCAGTTCTTC. This codes for CASSLQAGLAYRGEQFF.